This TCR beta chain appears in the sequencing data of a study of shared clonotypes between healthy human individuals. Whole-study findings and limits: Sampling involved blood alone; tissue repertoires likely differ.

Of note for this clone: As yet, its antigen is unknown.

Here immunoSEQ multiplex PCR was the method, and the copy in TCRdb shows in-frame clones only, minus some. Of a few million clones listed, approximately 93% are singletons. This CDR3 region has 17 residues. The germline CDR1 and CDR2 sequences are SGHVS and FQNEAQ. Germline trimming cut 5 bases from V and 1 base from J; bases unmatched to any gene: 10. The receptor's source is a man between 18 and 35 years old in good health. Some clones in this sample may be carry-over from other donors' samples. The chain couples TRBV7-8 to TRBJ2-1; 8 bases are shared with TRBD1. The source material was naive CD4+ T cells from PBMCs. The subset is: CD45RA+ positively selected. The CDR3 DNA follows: TGTGCCAGCAGCCCATTCCGGACAGGGCTGTCCTACAATGAGCAGTTCTTC. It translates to CASSPFRTGLSYNEQFF.